This TCR beta chain was identified during a study of blood T cells in healthy people across ages. Together with a sample-barcoded 5' primer, a J-beta primer mix was included in a second PCR lasting roughly 6 to 12 cycles. TCRdb called the 5' RACE reads again in MiXCR, with one record for every CDR3 protein. The sample consists of about 1.6 million distinct CDR3 sequences, approximately 32% of them appearing once. V gave up 4 bases and J gave up 6 bases, with 10 bases separating them. The CDR3 is 14 residues long. From germline, CDR1 is ENHRY and CDR2 SYGVKD. At least 7 million PBMCs were isolated per sample.

The chain has TRBV10-3 and TRBJ1-6; no clear D gene. The sequenced sample consisted of blood. The TCR sequence derives from a woman aged 30 to 39 in good health. The CDR3 loop reads CAISALVINSPLHF. The CDR3 DNA is TGTGCCATCAGTGCTCTGGTGATTAATTCACCCCTCCACTTT.